This TCR beta chain was observed in a study of shared clonotypes between healthy human individuals. Study as a whole: Sampling drew on donors who were a couple of women and a few men aged 18 to 49. Study-wide results and caveats: The low donor count limited represented genetic and exposure-history diversity.

With regard to this clone: Its antigen is not identified.

Every subset had its genomic DNA shared out evenly among several immunoSEQ plates. This table comes from immunoSEQ multiplex PCR, and its TCRdb copy is limited to in-frame clones, with some not included. The sample includes 490,000 or so clones, about 82% seen only once; the top ten take about an eighth. Sequenced: PBMCs. The sequence came from a woman in her forties in good health. Some clones in this sample may be carry-over from other donors' samples.

Here the CDR3 DNA reads TGTGCCAGCAGCCCCGACAGTTCCTACGAGCAGTACTTC. Translation gives CASSPDSSYEQYF. V and J are TRBV7-3 and TRBJ2-7; possibly TRBD1 for D (5 bases). Germline lookup yields CDR1 SGHTA and CDR2 FQGTGA. The V gene lost 5 bases and the J gene lost 1 base, with 9 bases spanning the gap. The CDR3 totals 13 residues. The variable domain in full, completed from reference TRBV7-3 and TRBJ2-7, reads GAGVSQTPSNKVTEKGKYVELRCDPISGHTALYWYRQSLGQGPEFLIYFQGTGAADDSGLPNDRFFAVRPEGSVSTLKIQRTERGDSAVYLCASSPDSSYEQYFGPGTRLTVT.